The 7 T cell receptor beta chains presented below share a single source sample, sequenced in a study of blood T cell repertoires in COVID-19. Method: immunoSEQ multiplex PCR; TCRdb's copy keeps in-frame clones and lacks some. The sample includes about 34,000 clones, approximately 81% of them seen just once. Sample: peripheral blood. Every receptor here comes from a human donor with acute or convalescent COVID-19. The donor label of this sample is uncertain.

The V gene is TRBV28, the J gene TRBJ1-2; weak D call: TRBD1 (5 bases). Germline assignment: CDR1 MDHEN and CDR2 SYDVKM. CDR3 size: 17 residues. V lost 4 bases, J lost 7 bases, and 25 bases lay in between. CDR3 nucleotides: TGTGCCAGCAGTTCCCTCTCGGCCGGGGGAGCCCGGGGTGGCTACACCTTC. This sequence encodes CASSSLSAGGARGGYTF.

CDR3 region: CASSRSVQGFEAFF. CDR3 sequence (DNA): TGTGCCAGCAGCCGTTCCGTGCAGGGTTTCGAAGCTTTCTTT. V usage is TRBV3-1 (or the pseudogene TRBV3-2) and J usage is TRBJ1-1; tentatively, D is TRBD1 (5 bases). This CDR3 region has 14 residues. Germline-derived CDR1 and CDR2 are LGHDT and YNNKEL (reference sequence). V was pared by 4 bases and J by 8 bases, with 17 bases between.

This clone showed up just once. The rearrangement joins TRBV5-4 to TRBJ1-2; 9 positions match TRBD1. Losses at the gene ends were 0 bases for V and 4 bases for J; bases not matched to a gene: 7. The germline V gene has CDR1 SGHNT and CDR2 YYREEE (reference sequence). The CDR3 is made up of 16 amino acids. CDR3 protein: CASSLVGQGTLYGYTF. The CDR3 region has the DNA TGTGCCAGCAGCTTGGTGGGACAGGGTACCCTCTATGGCTACACCTTC.

The rearrangement uses TRBV11-2 and TRBJ2-5, with 11 bases lining up with TRBD2. This CDR3 comprises 16 residues. The germline CDR1 and CDR2 sequences are SGHAT and FQNNGV. V lost 2 bases, J lost 9 bases, and 11 bases stayed unmatched. CDR3 nucleotide sequence: TGTGCCAGCAGCTTAATCTCGCTAGCGGGGGGCTCTGCCCAGTACTTC. Its protein product is CASSLISLAGGSAQYF.

This chain uses TRBV4-2 with TRBJ2-1; the D is unclear. Deletions cut 1 base from V and 6 bases from J, with 7 bases between. Germline V gives CDR1 LGHNA, CDR2 YNFKEQ. The CDR3 sequence is 13 residues long. The CDR3 DNA reads as TGTGCCAGCAGCCAAGTACCGGTCAATGAGCAGTTCTTC. Translation: CASSQVPVNEQFF.

The chain has TRBV27 and TRBJ2-3, with D perhaps TRBD2 (5 bases). Looked up from germline, CDR1 is MNHEY and CDR2 is SMNVEV (reference sequence). The length of the CDR3 is 15 residues. The V gene lost 1 base and the J gene lost 2 bases, with 10 bases spanning the gap. The CDR3 spells CASSLYGDLTDTQYF. Here the CDR3 DNA reads TGTGCCAGCAGTTTATACGGGGATCTCACAGATACGCAGTATTTT.

This chain links TRBV2 with TRBJ2-7, with 7 bases identical to TRBD2. V shed 3 bases, J shed 5 bases, and the junction held 13 bases outside the gene matches. The germline V gene has CDR1 SNHLY and CDR2 FYNNEI. The CDR3 runs 16 residues. Written as DNA, the CDR3 is TGTGCCAGCAGTGATATCCAGTGGACTAGTATCGACGAGCAGTACTTC. It translates to CASSDIQWTSIDEQYF.